This entry describes one T cell receptor beta chain. The data derive from a study of blood T cell repertoires in COVID-19. Study at large: Collection of acute and convalescent COVID-19 samples took place in the United States, Italy and Spain.

How the authors handled the data: How many nucleated cells were present was estimated from reference gene primer amplification. The table came from immunoSEQ multiplex PCR; TCRdb's copy has only in-frame clones and leaves some out. The D gene and trimming were derived from the DNA, and the V and J assignments and clone size from that table. The table has 70,000 to 90,000 clones, about four fifths seen once. This CDR3 is 12 amino acids long. CDR1 WSHSY and CDR2 SAAADI come from the germline V gene. With 6 bases clipped from V and 5 bases from J, the junction kept 1 base outside the gene matches. The chain employs TRBV10-2 and TRBJ2-7; 10 bases map to TRBD1. The origin of this receptor is a human donor in a cohort sampled during active COVID-19. Sequenced input: peripheral blood. CDR3 sequence: CASRTGGDEQYF. CDR3 sequence (DNA): TGCGCCAGCAGGACAGGGGGCGACGAGCAGTACTTC.